This TCR beta chain was found in a study of cytomegalovirus exposure and HLA in healthy donors. Study-wide results and limits: The study found most TCR sequences rare, yet found some public TCRs in many donors.

The sample holds one count of this clone. Antigen: not known. Trimming took off 0 bases at V and 4 bases at J, with 16 bases between the two ends. The CDR3 extends over 17 amino acids. Looked up from germline, CDR1 is PRHDT and CDR2 is FYEKMQ (reference sequence). PCR involved 60 Vbeta and 13 Jbeta primers. The data were produced by immunoSEQ multiplex PCR, yet TCRdb's version contains in-frame clones alone and is incomplete. The data hold approximately 160,000 clones, with around 77% observed a single time. J is TRBJ1-5 and V is TRBV13, with D perhaps matching TRBD1 (5 bases). This sequence was found in a man aged 35 to 55 in good health and CMV-seronegative. The sequenced sample was PBMCs. Here the CDR3 reads CASSLGLLTASNQPQHF. CDR3 DNA: TGTGCCAGCAGCTTAGGCCTACTGACAGCTAGTAATCAGCCCCAGCATTTT.